One T cell receptor (beta chain) is described in this entry. The record originates from a study of blood T cell repertoires in COVID-19. In the study overall: Material from acute and convalescent COVID-19 was sourced from the United States, Italy and Spain. T cells, B-cell-depleted T cells, or PBMCs provided the cDNA or gDNA that served as material.

In the original workflow: It was from reference gene primer amplification that nucleated cell counts were estimated. Some clones are missing from TCRdb's copy, which holds only in-frame ones; the method was immunoSEQ multiplex PCR. V, J and clone size are those of that table, while D and trimming were read from the DNA. The sample includes some 250,000 clones, 86% of them seen just once. Trimming took off 0 bases at V and 3 bases at J, with 12 bases between the two ends. CDR3 length: 15 amino acids. Germline V gene data show CDR1 as LGHNT and CDR2 as FRNRAP. This receptor was identified in a man aged 55 to 70 with acute or convalescent COVID-19. The specimen sequenced was peripheral blood. The rearrangement uses TRBV12-5 and TRBJ2-7, with D unclear. The CDR3 sequence: CASGLVEAVLYEQYF. The CDR3 nucleotides read TGTGCTAGTGGTTTGGTTGAGGCGGTGCTCTACGAGCAGTACTTC.